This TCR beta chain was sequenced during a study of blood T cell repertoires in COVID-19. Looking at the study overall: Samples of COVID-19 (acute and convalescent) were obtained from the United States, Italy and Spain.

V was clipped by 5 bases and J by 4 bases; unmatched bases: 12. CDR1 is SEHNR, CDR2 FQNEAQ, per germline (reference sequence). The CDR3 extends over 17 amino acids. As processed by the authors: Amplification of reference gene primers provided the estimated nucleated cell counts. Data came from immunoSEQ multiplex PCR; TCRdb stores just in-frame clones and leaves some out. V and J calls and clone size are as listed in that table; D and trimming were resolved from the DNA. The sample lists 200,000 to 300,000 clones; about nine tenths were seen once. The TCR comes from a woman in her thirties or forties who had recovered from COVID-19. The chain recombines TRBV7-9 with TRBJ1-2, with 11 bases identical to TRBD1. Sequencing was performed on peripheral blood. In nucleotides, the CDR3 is TGTGCCAGCAGCATGGACAGGGGGCACCTTCTTTTCTATGGCTACACCTTC. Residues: CASSMDRGHLLFYGYTF.